These 3 T cell receptor beta chains came from one sample sequenced in a study of T-cell memory formation after mild COVID-19. In TCRdb, the 5' RACE reads were re-called with MiXCR into one record per CDR3 protein. The data contain around 500,000 distinct CDR3 sequences, approximately 18% of them singletons. Material: PBMCs or a T cell subset sorted from them (not recorded which). The source of these receptors is an adult woman who had mild COVID-19 (a few samples of this study predate the infection). Cell type and time point are not known.

The chain combines TRBV10-3 with TRBJ2-1; D perhaps matches TRBD1 (6 bases). The V and J ends lost 4 bases and 5 bases respectively, with 15 bases between them. The CDR3 loop spans 15 amino acids. Germline V gene sequence: CDR1 ENHRY, CDR2 SYGVKD. The CDR3 is CAISAGHQIDNEQFF. Here the CDR3 DNA reads TGTGCCATCAGTGCGGGACATCAGATTGACAATGAGCAGTTCTTC.

The sample holds a few counts of this clonotype. This chain links TRBV20-1 with TRBJ2-7; 7 bases line up with TRBD2. V gave up 4 bases and J gave up 3 bases; unmatched junction bases: 9. CDR3 size: 14 residues. Per the germline V gene, CDR1 is DFQATT and CDR2 is SNEGSKA (reference sequence). Here the CDR3 reads CSATTGGSYYEQYF. In nucleotides, the CDR3 is TGCAGTGCTACCACCGGGGGGAGTTACTACGAGCAGTACTTC.

This sequence joins TRBV11-2 and TRBJ2-7; 7 nucleotides align to TRBD1. The CDR3 runs 14 residues. With V trimmed by 5 bases and J by 3 bases, 7 bases remained unmatched. Germline-derived CDR1 and CDR2 are SGHAT and FQNNGV. The CDR3 loop is CASSRTGRIYEQYF. CDR3 nucleotide sequence: TGTGCCAGCAGCAGGACAGGAAGAATCTACGAGCAGTACTTC. Full variable domain (missing parts from reference TRBV11-2 and TRBJ2-7): EAGVAQSPRYKIIEKRQSVAFWCNPISGHATLYWYQQILGQGPKLLIQFQNNGVVDDSQLPKDRFSAERLKGVDSTLKIQPAKLEDSAVYLCASSRTGRIYEQYFGPGTRLTVT.